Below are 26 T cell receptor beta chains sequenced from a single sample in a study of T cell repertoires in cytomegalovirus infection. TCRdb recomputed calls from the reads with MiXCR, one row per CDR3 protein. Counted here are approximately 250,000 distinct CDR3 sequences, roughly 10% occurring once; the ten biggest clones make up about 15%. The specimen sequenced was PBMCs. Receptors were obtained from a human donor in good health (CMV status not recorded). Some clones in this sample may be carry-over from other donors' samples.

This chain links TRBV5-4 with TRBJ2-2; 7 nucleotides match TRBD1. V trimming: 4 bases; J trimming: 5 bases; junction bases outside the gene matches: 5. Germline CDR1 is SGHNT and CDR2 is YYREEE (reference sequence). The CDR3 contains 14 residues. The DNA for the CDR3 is TGTGCCAGCAGCCTACAGGGGTTAACCGGGGAGCTGTTTTTT. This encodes CASSLQGLTGELFF. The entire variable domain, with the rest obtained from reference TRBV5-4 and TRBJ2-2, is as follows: ETGVTQSPTHLIKTRGQQVTLRCSSQSGHNTVSWYQQALGQGPQFIFQYYREEENGRGNFPPRFSGLQFPNYSSELNVNALELDDSALYLCASSLQGLTGELFFGEGSRLTVL.

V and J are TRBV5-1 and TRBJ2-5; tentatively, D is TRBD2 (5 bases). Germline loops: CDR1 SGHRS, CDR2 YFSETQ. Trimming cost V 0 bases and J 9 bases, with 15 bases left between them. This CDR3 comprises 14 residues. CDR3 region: CASSLGDSGLAQYF. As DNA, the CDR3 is TGCGCCAGCAGCTTGGGTGATTCGGGGTTGGCCCAGTACTTC.

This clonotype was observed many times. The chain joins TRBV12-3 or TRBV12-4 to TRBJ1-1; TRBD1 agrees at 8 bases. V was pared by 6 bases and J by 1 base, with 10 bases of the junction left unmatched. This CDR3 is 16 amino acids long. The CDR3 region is CASSPTQGARNTEAFF. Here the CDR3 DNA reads TGTGCCAGCAGCCCAACGCAGGGGGCTCGGAACACTGAAGCTTTCTTT.

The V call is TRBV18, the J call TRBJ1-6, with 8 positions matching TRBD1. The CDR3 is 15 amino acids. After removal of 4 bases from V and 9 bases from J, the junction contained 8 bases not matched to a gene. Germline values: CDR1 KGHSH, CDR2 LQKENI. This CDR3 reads CASSLKTGVSSPLHF. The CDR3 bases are TGTGCCAGCTCACTAAAGACAGGGGTTAGTTCACCCCTCCACTTT.

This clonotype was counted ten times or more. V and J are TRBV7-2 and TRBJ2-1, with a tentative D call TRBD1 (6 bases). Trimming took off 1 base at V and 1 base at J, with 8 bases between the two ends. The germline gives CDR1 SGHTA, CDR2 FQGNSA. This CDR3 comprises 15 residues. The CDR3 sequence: CASSLGDISYNEQFF. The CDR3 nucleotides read TGTGCCAGCAGCTTAGGGGACATTTCCTACAATGAGCAGTTCTTC.

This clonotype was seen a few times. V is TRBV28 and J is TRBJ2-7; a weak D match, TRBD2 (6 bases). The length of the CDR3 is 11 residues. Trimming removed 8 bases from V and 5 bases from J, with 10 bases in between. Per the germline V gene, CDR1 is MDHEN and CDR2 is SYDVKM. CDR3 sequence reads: CASGGFHEQYF. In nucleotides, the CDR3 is TGTGCCAGCGGGGGGTTCCACGAGCAGTACTTC.

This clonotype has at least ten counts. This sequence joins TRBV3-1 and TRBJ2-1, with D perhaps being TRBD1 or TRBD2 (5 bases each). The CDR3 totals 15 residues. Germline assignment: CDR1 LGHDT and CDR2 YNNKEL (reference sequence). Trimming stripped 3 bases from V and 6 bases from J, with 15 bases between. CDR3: CASSQTGPAPNEQFF. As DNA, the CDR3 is TGTGCCAGCAGCCAGACGGGACCGGCCCCCAATGAGCAGTTCTTC.

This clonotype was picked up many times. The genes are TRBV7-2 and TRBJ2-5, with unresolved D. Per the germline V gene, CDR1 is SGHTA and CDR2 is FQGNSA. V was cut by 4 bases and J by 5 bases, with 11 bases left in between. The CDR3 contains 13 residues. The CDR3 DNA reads TGTGCCAGCAGCTCACACCTTAGGGAGACCCAGTACTTC. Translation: CASSSHLRETQYF.

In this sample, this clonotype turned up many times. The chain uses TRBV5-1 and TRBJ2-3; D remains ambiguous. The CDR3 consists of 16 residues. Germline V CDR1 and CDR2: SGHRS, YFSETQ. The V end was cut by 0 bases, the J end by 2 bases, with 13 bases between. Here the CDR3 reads CASSLGLNFDTDTQYF. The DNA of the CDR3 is TGCGCCAGCAGCTTGGGGCTCAACTTTGACACAGATACGCAGTATTTT.

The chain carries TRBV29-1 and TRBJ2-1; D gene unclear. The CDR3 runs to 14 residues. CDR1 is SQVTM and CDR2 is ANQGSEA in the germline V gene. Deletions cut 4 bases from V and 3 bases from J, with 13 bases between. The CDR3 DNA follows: TGCAGCGTTGGGGCGGAGCCCCGCTACAATGAGCAGTTCTTC. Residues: CSVGAEPRYNEQFF.

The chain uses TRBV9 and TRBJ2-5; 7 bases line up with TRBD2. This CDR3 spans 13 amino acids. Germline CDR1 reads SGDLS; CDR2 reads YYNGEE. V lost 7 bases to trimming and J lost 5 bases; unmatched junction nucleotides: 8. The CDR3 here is CASGRAGDETQYF. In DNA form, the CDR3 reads TGTGCCAGCGGAAGGGCGGGAGATGAGACCCAGTACTTC.

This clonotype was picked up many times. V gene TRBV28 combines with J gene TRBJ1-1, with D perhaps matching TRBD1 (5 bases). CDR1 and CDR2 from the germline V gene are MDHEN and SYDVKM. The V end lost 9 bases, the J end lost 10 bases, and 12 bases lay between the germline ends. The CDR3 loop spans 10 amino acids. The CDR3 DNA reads TGTGCCAGTCGGGGGGAGACAGCTTTCTTT. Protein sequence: CASRGETAFF. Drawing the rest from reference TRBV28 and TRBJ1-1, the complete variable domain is DVKVTQSSRYLVKRTGEKVFLECVQDMDHENMFWYRQDPGLGLRLIYFSYDVKMKEKGDIPEGYSVSREKKERFSLILESASTNQTSMYLCASRGETAFFGQGTRLTVV.

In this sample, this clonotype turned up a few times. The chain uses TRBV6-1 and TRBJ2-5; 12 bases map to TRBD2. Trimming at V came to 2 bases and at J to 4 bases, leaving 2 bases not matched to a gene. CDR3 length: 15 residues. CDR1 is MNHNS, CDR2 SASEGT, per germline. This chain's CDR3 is CASSELAGGGETQYF. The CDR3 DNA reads TGTGCCAGCAGTGAACTAGCGGGGGGGGGAGAGACCCAGTACTTC.

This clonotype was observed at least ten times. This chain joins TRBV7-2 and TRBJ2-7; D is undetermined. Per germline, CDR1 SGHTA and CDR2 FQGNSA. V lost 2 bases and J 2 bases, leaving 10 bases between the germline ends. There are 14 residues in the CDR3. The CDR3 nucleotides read TGTGCCAGCAGCTTATCACAGCTTACCTACGAGCAGTACTTC. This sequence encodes CASSLSQLTYEQYF. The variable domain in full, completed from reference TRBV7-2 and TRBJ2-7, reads GAGVSQSPSNKVTEKGKDVELRCDPISGHTALYWYRQSLGQGLEFLIYFQGNSAPDKSGLPSDRFSAERTGGSVSTLTIQRTQQEDSAVYLCASSLSQLTYEQYFGPGTRLTVT.

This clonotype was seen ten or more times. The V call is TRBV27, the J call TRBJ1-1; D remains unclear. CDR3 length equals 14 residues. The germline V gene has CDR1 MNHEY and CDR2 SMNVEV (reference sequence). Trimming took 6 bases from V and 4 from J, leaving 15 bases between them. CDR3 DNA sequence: TGTGCCAGCAGCTCCCTTATCCAGCCCACTGAAGCTTTCTTT. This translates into CASSSLIQPTEAFF.

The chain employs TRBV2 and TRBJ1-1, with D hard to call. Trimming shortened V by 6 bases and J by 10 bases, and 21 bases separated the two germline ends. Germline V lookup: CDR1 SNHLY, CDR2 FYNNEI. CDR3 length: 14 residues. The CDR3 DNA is TGTGCCAGCAGCAGATTGCTACCTACTCCCGGAGCTTTCTTT. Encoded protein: CASSRLLPTPGAFF. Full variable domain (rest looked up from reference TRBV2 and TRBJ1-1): EPEVTQTPSHQVTQMGQEVILRCVPISNHLYFYWYRQILGQKVEFLVSFYNNEISEKSEIFDDQFSVERPDGSNFTLKIRSTKLEDSAMYFCASSRLLPTPGAFFGQGTRLTVV.

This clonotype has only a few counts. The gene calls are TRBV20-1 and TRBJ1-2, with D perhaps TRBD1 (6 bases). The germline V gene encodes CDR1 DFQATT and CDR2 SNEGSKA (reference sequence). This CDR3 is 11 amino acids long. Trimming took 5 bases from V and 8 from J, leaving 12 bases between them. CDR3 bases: TGCAGTGCTTACAGGGACTGGGGCTACACCTTC. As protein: CSAYRDWGYTF.

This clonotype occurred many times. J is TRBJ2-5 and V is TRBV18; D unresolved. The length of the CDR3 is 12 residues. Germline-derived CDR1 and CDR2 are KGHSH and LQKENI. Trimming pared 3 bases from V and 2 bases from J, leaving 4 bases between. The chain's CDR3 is CASSPEQETQYF. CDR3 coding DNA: TGTGCCAGCTCACCGGAACAAGAGACCCAGTACTTC.

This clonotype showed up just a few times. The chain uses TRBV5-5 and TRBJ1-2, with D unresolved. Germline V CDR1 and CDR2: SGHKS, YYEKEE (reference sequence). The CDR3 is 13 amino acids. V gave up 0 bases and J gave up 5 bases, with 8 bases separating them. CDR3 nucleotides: TGTGCCAGCAGCTTGGACCCAACTTATGGCTACACCTTC. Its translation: CASSLDPTYGYTF. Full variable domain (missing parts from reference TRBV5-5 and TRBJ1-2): DAGVTQSPTHLIKTRGQQVTLRCSPISGHKSVSWYQQVLGQGPQFIFQYYEKEERGRGNFPDRFSARQFPNYSSELNVNALLLGDSALYLCASSLDPTYGYTFGSGTRLTVV.

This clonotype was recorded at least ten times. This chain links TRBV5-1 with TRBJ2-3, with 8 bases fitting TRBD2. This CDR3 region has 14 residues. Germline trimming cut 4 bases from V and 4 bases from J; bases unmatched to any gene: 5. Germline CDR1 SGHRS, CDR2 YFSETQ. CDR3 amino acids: CASSLGLAADTQYF. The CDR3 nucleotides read TGCGCCAGCAGCCTCGGACTAGCCGCAGATACGCAGTATTTT.

The CDR3 DNA reads TGCAGTGCTAGAGATCGTGGCGCAGGAAGAGCTGAAGCTTTCTTT. Translated, it gives CSARDRGAGRAEAFF. J is TRBJ1-1 and V is TRBV20-1; no clear D. In germline, CDR1 is DFQATT, CDR2 SNEGSKA (reference sequence). The V and J ends lost 0 bases and 6 bases respectively, with 17 bases between them. CDR3 length equals 15 residues.

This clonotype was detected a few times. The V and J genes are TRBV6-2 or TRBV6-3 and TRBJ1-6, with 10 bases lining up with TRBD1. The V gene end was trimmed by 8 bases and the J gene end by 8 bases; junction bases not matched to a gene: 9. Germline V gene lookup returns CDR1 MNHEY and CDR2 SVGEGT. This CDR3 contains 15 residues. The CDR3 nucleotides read TGTGCCAGCGGTCAGGACAGGGGGTCTCATTCACCCCTCCACTTT. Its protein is CASGQDRGSHSPLHF.

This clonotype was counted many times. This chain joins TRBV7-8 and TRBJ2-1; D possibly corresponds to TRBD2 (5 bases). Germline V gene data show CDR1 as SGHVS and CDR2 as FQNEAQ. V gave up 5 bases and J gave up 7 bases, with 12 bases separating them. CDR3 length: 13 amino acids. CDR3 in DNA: TGTGCCAGCAGCGTCCGGACGGGGAATGAGCAGTTCTTC. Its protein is CASSVRTGNEQFF.

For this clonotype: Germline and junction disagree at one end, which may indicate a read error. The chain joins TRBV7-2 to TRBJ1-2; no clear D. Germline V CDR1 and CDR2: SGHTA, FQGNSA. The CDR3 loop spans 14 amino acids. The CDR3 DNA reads TGTGCCAACAGCTTATCGACGGATACCTATGGCTACACCTTC. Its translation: CANSLSTDTYGYTF.

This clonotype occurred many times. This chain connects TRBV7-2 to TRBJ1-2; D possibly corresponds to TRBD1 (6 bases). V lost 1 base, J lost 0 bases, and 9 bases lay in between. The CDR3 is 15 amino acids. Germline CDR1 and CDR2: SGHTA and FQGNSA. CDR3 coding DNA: TGTGCCAGCAGCTTAGAGAAGGGGGCTAACTATGGCTACACCTTC. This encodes CASSLEKGANYGYTF.

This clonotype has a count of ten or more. The CDR3 bases are TGTGCCAGCGGCCGGGACAACAGCTTCTATGAGCAGTTCTTC. As protein: CASGRDNSFYEQFF. This chain connects TRBV2 to TRBJ2-1; the D gene is possibly TRBD1 (6 bases). V was cut by 8 bases and J by 8 bases, with 19 bases left in between. This CDR3 has 14 amino acids. The germline V gene has CDR1 SNHLY and CDR2 FYNNEI. Full variable domain (outside the CDR3, taken from reference TRBV2 and TRBJ2-1): EPEVTQTPSHQVTQMGQEVILRCVPISNHLYFYWYRQILGQKVEFLVSFYNNEISEKSEIFDDQFSVERPDGSNFTLKIRSTKLEDSAMYFCASGRDNSFYEQFFGPGTRLTVL.